A single sample is the source of the 32 T cell receptor beta chains below, sequenced in a study of CD8+CD57+ T cells in acquired aplastic anemia. Before being chosen for sequencing, patients had shown CD8+CD57+ cell expansion by flow cytometry. Profiling of TCR beta VDJ combinations and CDR3 sequences used genomic DNA as template. TCRdb recomputed calls from the reads with MiXCR, one row per CDR3 protein. In the table there are roughly 180,000 distinct CDR3 sequences, approximately 48% of which are singletons. Sequencing was performed on sorted CD4+, CD8+, or CD8+CD57+ T cells (not recorded which) from PBMCs. These receptors came from a human donor with aplastic anemia.

Points on this clonotype: This may stem from a read error, because a much larger clone lies one nucleotide away. The chain recombines TRBV19 with TRBJ2-2; the match to TRBD1 covers 8 bases. Germline V gives CDR1 LNHDA, CDR2 SQIVND (reference sequence). The CDR3 consists of 13 residues. The CDR3: CVSSATGAGELFF. The DNA for the CDR3 is TGTGTCAGTAGTGCGACAGGGGCCGGGGAGCTGTTTTTT.

This clonotype occurred once. A junction end diverges from the germline sequence, so it may reflect a read error. The V call is TRBV6-4, the J call TRBJ2-1, with TRBD2 identical over 9 bases. The CDR3 totals 14 residues. From germline, CDR1 is MRHNA and CDR2 SNTAGT. CDR3 residues: CASSDSSGSNEQLF. CDR3 DNA: TGTGCCAGCAGTGACTCTAGCGGGAGCAATGAGCAGCTCTTC.

The rearrangement uses TRBV29-1 and TRBJ1-2; a possible D gene is TRBD1 (5 bases). Trimming pared 4 bases from V and 1 base from J, leaving 13 bases between. The CDR3 sequence is 14 residues long. Germline CDR1 reads SQVTM; CDR2 reads ANQGSEA. The chain's CDR3 is CSVVEGDFNYGYTF. The CDR3 bases are TGCAGCGTTGTGGAAGGGGACTTTAACTATGGCTACACCTTC.

The chain carries TRBV19 and TRBJ2-7; no clear D gene. Germline loops: CDR1 LNHDA, CDR2 SQIVND (reference sequence). Trimming shortened V by 0 bases and J by 3 bases, and 9 bases separated the two germline ends. The CDR3 sequence is 14 residues long. CDR3 sequence (DNA): TGTGCCAGTAGTATAGACGAGGATCACTACGAGCAGTACTTC. It translates to CASSIDEDHYEQYF.

The chain links TRBV7-9 to TRBJ2-5; D might be TRBD1 or TRBD2, each matching 5 bases. This CDR3 comprises 15 residues. Germline V gene lookup returns CDR1 SEHNR and CDR2 FQNEAQ (reference sequence). Between the trimmed V and J ends, which lost 4 bases and 1 base, there was a span of 13 bases. As DNA, the CDR3 is TGTGCCAGCAGCTACGCGACGGGGCTCCAAGAGACCCAGTACTTC. It translates to CASSYATGLQETQYF.

The chain employs TRBV3-1 and TRBJ1-2, with D unresolved. V shed 1 base and J shed 8 bases, with 14 bases lying between them. The CDR3 extends over 14 amino acids. Looked up from germline, CDR1 is LGHDT and CDR2 is YNNKEL (reference sequence). This chain's CDR3 is CASSQVNRGKGYTF. The CDR3 region has the DNA TGTGCCAGCAGCCAAGTTAACAGAGGAAAAGGCTACACCTTC.

In this sample, this clonotype turned up many times. V gene TRBV5-1 combines with J gene TRBJ2-3; perhaps TRBD2 as D (6 bases). Germline CDR1 is SGHRS and CDR2 is YFSETQ. The V and J ends lost 1 base and 2 bases respectively, with 11 bases between them. This CDR3 spans 15 amino acids. The CDR3 region is CASSLSGDYTDTQYF. CDR3 DNA: TGCGCCAGCAGCTTGTCGGGGGATTACACAGATACGCAGTATTTT.

The chain recombines TRBV20-1 with TRBJ2-1, with a possible D match to TRBD2 (6 bases). This CDR3 is 13 amino acids long. Trimming stripped 3 bases from V and 0 bases from J, with 6 bases between. Germline CDR1 reads DFQATT; CDR2 reads SNEGSKA (reference sequence). The CDR3 DNA follows: TGCAGTGCTAGGACTAGCTCCTACAATGAGCAGTTCTTC. Protein: CSARTSSYNEQFF.

In this sample, this clonotype turned up many times. The rearrangement links TRBV5-5 to TRBJ2-3; D remains ambiguous. Trimming cost V 4 bases and J 3 bases, with 15 bases left between them. The CDR3 covers 15 residues. CDR1 is SGHKS, CDR2 YYEKEE, per germline (reference sequence). CDR3 sequence: CASSPTLSVTDTQYF. DNA of the CDR3: TGTGCCAGCAGCCCTACCCTCTCAGTTACAGATACGCAGTATTTT.

The rearrangement uses TRBV7-9 and TRBJ2-7; 7 nucleotides line up with TRBD2. The V and J ends lost 5 bases and 4 bases, in that order; junction bases with no gene match: 11. The germline V gene encodes CDR1 SEHNR and CDR2 FQNEAQ (reference sequence). The CDR3 extends over 15 amino acids. The DNA of the CDR3 is TGTGCCAGCAGCCTGAGTGCGGGAGCAGAATACGAGCAGTACTTC. This encodes CASSLSAGAEYEQYF.

The J gene is TRBJ1-1, the V gene TRBV11-2, with D uncertain. The CDR3 is 12 residues long. CDR1 is SGHAT and CDR2 is FQNNGV in the germline V gene. Trimming cost V 5 bases and J 5 bases, with 9 bases left between them. CDR3 loop: CASSPLGTEAFF. CDR3 sequence (DNA): TGTGCCAGCAGCCCCCTGGGTACTGAAGCTTTCTTT.

The chain is built from TRBV29-1 and TRBJ2-3; 8 nucleotides align to TRBD1. V lost 5 bases, J lost 4 bases, and 5 bases stayed unmatched. CDR3 size: 13 residues. The germline V gene encodes CDR1 SQVTM and CDR2 ANQGSEA. The CDR3 here is CSVTGGVADTQYF. The CDR3 DNA reads TGCAGCGTTACAGGGGGTGTAGCAGATACGCAGTATTTT.

This clonotype was picked up a small number of times. The chain recombines TRBV30 with TRBJ1-1; 7 bases line up with TRBD1. This CDR3 spans 13 amino acids. Germline V lookup: CDR1 GTSNPN, CDR2 SVGIG (reference sequence). After removal of 3 bases from V and 4 bases from J, the junction contained 5 bases not matched to a gene. The CDR3 region has the DNA TGTGCCTGGAGAACACCAGGGGGCACTGAAGCTTTCTTT. Protein product: CAWRTPGGTEAFF.

A word on this clonotype: At one end, the junction sequence differs from germline, possibly due to a read error. The chain is built from TRBV28 and TRBJ2-6; weak D call: TRBD2 (7 bases). The V gene's germline CDR1 is MDHEN and CDR2 SYDVKM. This CDR3 spans 16 amino acids. CDR3 nucleotide sequence: TGTGCCAGCTGCCGGGGGGCAAGATCTGGGACCAACGTCCTGACTTTC. As protein: CASCRGARSGTNVLTF.

Concerning this clonotype: Germline and junction disagree at one end, which may indicate a read error. The CDR3 protein is CASTPGERRGQF. CDR3 nucleotide sequence: TGTGCCAGCACTCCGGGAGAAAGGAGGGGTCAATTT. The chain carries TRBV2 and TRBJ2-3; TRBD2 is a possible D gene (6 bases). The CDR3 runs to 12 residues. Germline V gene lookup returns CDR1 SNHLY and CDR2 FYNNEI.

This clonotype was recorded many times. The chain uses TRBV6-2 or TRBV6-3 and TRBJ2-3, with no clear D. The CDR3 is made up of 12 amino acids. The germline gives CDR1 MNHEY, CDR2 SVGEGT. V lost 3 bases, J lost 9 bases, and 10 bases lay in between. The DNA for the CDR3 is TGTGCCAGCAGTTATATAGCTGACACGCAGTATTTT. Protein sequence: CASSYIADTQYF.

This clonotype was recorded many times. V and J are TRBV9 and TRBJ2-3, with no clear D. This CDR3 comprises 16 residues. Trimming took off 0 bases at V and 4 bases at J, with 15 bases between the two ends. Germline values: CDR1 SGDLS, CDR2 YYNGEE. CDR3 DNA sequence: TGTGCCAGCAGCGTAGTCGAGCGCTATAGGGCAGATACGCAGTATTTT. The encoded protein is CASSVVERYRADTQYF.

This chain uses TRBV7-2 with TRBJ2-1; TRBD1 is a possible D gene (6 bases). The CDR3 has 15 residues. Trimming took 0 bases from V and 3 from J, leaving 9 bases between them. Germline V lookup: CDR1 SGHTA, CDR2 FQGNSA. This CDR3 is CASSLAGRGYNEQFF. In nucleotides, the CDR3 is TGTGCCAGCAGCTTAGCAGGCAGGGGCTACAATGAGCAGTTCTTC.

The chain carries TRBV25-1 and TRBJ1-5; D perhaps matches TRBD1 (5 bases). CDR3 size: 13 residues. V was pared by 5 bases and J by 10 bases, with 15 bases between. CDR1 MGHDK and CDR2 SYGVNS come from the germline V gene. The CDR3 loop reads CASSFRGDGPQHF. The CDR3 DNA sequence: TGTGCCAGCAGTTTCCGGGGCGACGGACCCCAGCATTTT.

Regarding this clonotype: This sequence may be a read error, since a much larger clone differs from it by one base. The J gene is TRBJ1-3, the V gene TRBV5-1; 9 nucleotides match TRBD1. The junction had 8 bases not matched to a gene; V was cut back by 5 bases and J by 2 bases. The CDR3 loop spans 16 amino acids. Per the germline V gene, CDR1 is SGHRS and CDR2 is YFSETQ. This CDR3 reads CASSEAGTGPGNTIYF. CDR3 coding DNA: TGCGCCAGCAGTGAAGCCGGGACAGGGCCTGGAAACACCATATATTTT.

The chain is built from TRBV9 and TRBJ2-5, with D maybe TRBD2 (6 bases). The length of the CDR3 is 15 residues. Trimming stripped 0 bases from V and 11 bases from J, with 20 bases between. Germline V gives CDR1 SGDLS, CDR2 YYNGEE. The CDR3 sequence is CASSVAGGGKLEQYF. The CDR3 bases are TGTGCCAGCAGCGTAGCCGGGGGTGGTAAGTTAGAGCAGTACTTC.

For this clonotype: The junction departs from the called germline gene at one end, perhaps through a read error. The chain links TRBV7-2 to TRBJ1-3, with D maybe TRBD1 (5 bases). Per germline, CDR1 SGHTA and CDR2 FQGNSA. The CDR3 contains 15 residues. CDR3 residues: CASSLATVPGNTIYF. CDR3 in DNA: TGTGCCAGCAGCTTAGCGACAGTTCCTGGTAACACCATATATTTT.

A few counts support this clonotype. The chain carries TRBV7-8 and TRBJ2-1, with D possibly TRBD2 on 6 matching bases. V was cut by 1 base and J by 5 bases, with 6 bases left in between. The CDR3 has 13 residues. Germline loops: CDR1 SGHVS, CDR2 FQNEAQ. The CDR3 protein is CASSLVADNEQFF. Here the CDR3 DNA reads TGTGCCAGCAGCTTAGTAGCGGACAATGAGCAGTTCTTC.

The chain employs TRBV9 and TRBJ2-2; D is possibly TRBD1 or TRBD2 (5 bases each). The V end lost 3 bases, the J end lost 2 bases, and 14 bases lay between the germline ends. Germline V lookup: CDR1 SGDLS, CDR2 YYNGEE. The CDR3 spans 16 residues. This CDR3 reads CASSARWGINTGELFF. The CDR3 nucleotides are TGTGCCAGCAGCGCCCGTTGGGGGATAAACACCGGGGAGCTGTTTTTT.

The table lists this clonotype with a few counts. The rearrangement links TRBV6-2 or TRBV6-3 to TRBJ1-5, with a tentative D call TRBD1 (6 bases). The CDR3 contains 18 residues. Germline values: CDR1 MNHEY, CDR2 SVGEGT. V dropped 2 bases and J dropped 4 bases, with 21 bases sitting between them. The CDR3 DNA follows: TGTGCCAGCAGTTACACCCCAGGGGAGGGACGCCAAAATCAGCCCCAGCATTTT. Translation: CASSYTPGEGRQNQPQHF.

There are many counts of this clonotype. The V gene is TRBV9, the J gene TRBJ2-1; possibly TRBD1 for D (5 bases). This CDR3 is built from 13 residues. V was trimmed by 3 bases and J by 9 bases, leaving 13 bases between them. Germline CDR1 SGDLS, CDR2 YYNGEE. CDR3 sequence (DNA): TGTGCCAGCAGCGATGCCAGGGTAGGTGAGCAGTTCTTC. It encodes CASSDARVGEQFF.

There are a few counts of this clonotype. V is TRBV2 and J is TRBJ2-3; possible D gene TRBD2, 7 bases. The CDR3 is 20 amino acids. Germline CDR1 is SNHLY and CDR2 is FYNNEI. V was trimmed by 1 base and J by 5 bases, leaving 28 bases between them. CDR3 bases: TGTGCCAGCAGTGAAGAGGGGGGGGGGCCCAAAAGGATCGGATTAGATACGCAGTATTTT. Protein product: CASSEEGGGPKRIGLDTQYF.

This chain links TRBV4-1 with TRBJ1-4; tentative D call: TRBD1 (6 bases). The V gene's germline CDR1 is MGHRA and CDR2 YSYEKL. Trimming cost V 0 bases and J 8 bases, with 7 bases left between them. CDR3 length: 13 residues. The CDR3 DNA sequence: TGCGCCAGCAGCCAAGACAGGGGAGAAAAACTGTTTTTT. Translated, it gives CASSQDRGEKLFF.

This clonotype showed up many times. This chain connects TRBV5-6 to TRBJ2-5, with 7 bases aligning to TRBD1. The CDR3 consists of 14 residues. V lost 4 bases to trimming and J lost 4 bases; unmatched junction nucleotides: 7. CDR1 is SGHDT, CDR2 YYEEEE, per germline. The CDR3: CASSQDRAGETQYF. The CDR3 nucleotides read TGTGCCAGCAGCCAAGACAGGGCCGGAGAGACCCAGTACTTC.

The chain couples TRBV7-6 to TRBJ2-3; D is uncertain. Trimming took 0 bases from V and 4 from J, leaving 5 bases between them. Germline CDR1 is SGHVS and CDR2 is FNYEAQ. The CDR3 is 13 amino acids. This chain's CDR3 is CASSLAIPDTQYF. CDR3 bases: TGTGCCAGCAGCTTAGCTATCCCAGATACGCAGTATTTT.

In its sample, this clonotype was seen many times. The gene calls are TRBV20-1 and TRBJ2-3; 7 bases line up with TRBD2. CDR1 DFQATT and CDR2 SNEGSKA come from the germline V gene (reference sequence). The CDR3 contains 15 residues. V dropped 4 bases and J dropped 5; count of bases not matched to a gene: 12. CDR3: CSATLGGLEEDTQYF. Written as DNA, the CDR3 is TGCAGTGCTACATTGGGGGGGTTGGAGGAAGATACGCAGTATTTT.

The chain carries TRBV19 and TRBJ2-7; 9 nucleotides match TRBD1. CDR1 and CDR2 from the germline V gene are LNHDA and SQIVND (reference sequence). Trimming took 5 bases from V and 0 from J; bases not matched to a gene: 5. CDR3 length: 15 amino acids. The CDR3 spells CASSAGQGSSYEQYF. The CDR3 nucleotides are TGTGCCAGTAGTGCCGGACAGGGGAGCTCCTACGAGCAGTACTTC.